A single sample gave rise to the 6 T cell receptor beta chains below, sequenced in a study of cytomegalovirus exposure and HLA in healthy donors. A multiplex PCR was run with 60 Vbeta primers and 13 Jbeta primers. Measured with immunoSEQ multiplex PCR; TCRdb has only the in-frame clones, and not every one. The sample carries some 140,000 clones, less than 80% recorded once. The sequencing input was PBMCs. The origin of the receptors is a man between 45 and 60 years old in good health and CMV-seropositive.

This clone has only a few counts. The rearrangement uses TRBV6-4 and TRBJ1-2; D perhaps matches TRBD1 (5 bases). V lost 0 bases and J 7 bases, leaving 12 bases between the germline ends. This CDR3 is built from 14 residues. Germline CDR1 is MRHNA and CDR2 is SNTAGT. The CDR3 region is CASSDSAGVGGYTF. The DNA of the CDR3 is TGTGCCAGCAGTGACTCCGCGGGGGTGGGTGGCTACACCTTC.

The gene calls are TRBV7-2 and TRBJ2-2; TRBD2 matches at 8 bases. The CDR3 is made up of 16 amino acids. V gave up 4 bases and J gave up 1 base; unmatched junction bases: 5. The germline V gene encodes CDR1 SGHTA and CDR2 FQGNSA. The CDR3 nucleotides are TGTGCCAGCAGCTCCGGGACTAGACGGAACACCGGGGAGCTGTTTTTT. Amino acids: CASSSGTRRNTGELFF.

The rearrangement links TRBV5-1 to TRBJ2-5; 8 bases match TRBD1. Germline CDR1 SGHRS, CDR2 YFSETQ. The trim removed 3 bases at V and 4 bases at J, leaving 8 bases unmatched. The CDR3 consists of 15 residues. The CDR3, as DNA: TGCGCCAGCAGCTCAGGACAGGGAAGGACAGAGACCCAGTACTTC. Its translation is CASSSGQGRTETQYF.

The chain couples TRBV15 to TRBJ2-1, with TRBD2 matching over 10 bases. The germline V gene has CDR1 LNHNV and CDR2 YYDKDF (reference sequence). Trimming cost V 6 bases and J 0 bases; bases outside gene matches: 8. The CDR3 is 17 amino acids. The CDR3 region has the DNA TGTGCCACCAGGCGGACTAGCGGCATATACTCCTACAATGAGCAGTTCTTC. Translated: CATRRTSGIYSYNEQFF.

CDR3 nucleotide sequence: TGTGCCAGCAGCTTAGAAAGAGCGGGATATAATGAGCAGTTCTTC. Encoded protein: CASSLERAGYNEQFF. The chain has TRBV11-1 and TRBJ2-1; 7 bases match TRBD2. Per germline, CDR1 SGHAT and CDR2 FQDESV (reference sequence). The V segment lost 1 base and the J segment 7 bases; nucleotides outside the gene matches: 7. This CDR3 has 15 amino acids.

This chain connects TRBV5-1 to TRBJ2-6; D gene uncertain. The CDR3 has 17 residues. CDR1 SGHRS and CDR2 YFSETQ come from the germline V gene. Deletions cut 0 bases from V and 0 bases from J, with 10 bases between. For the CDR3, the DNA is TGCGCCAGCAGCTTGGGGGCGTATGGCTCTGGGGCCAACGTCCTGACTTTC. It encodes CASSLGAYGSGANVLTF.